This T cell receptor (beta chain) is drawn from a study of neurological immune-mediated disorders. Overall study findings and caveats: Falling below healthy controls, multiple sclerosis showed the least TCR clonal expansion, while HTLV-1-associated myelopathy showed the most. No expanded-clone CDR3 amino acid sequence recurred across subjects, suggesting private TCR-beta repertoires.

The authors produced cDNA by 5'RACE using 10-nucleotide random UMIs. MiXCR, applied by TCRdb to the 5' RACE reads, yields one record per CDR3 protein. Counted here are about 45,000 distinct CDR3 sequences, roughly a fifth occurring once; the ten biggest clones make up about 4.5%. The table lists this clonotype with many counts. Its antigen remains unknown. Time point: technical triplicate 3. This TCR was sampled from a man in his 60s with HTLV-1-associated myelopathy (HAM/TSP). Sequenced input: PBMCs.

Here the CDR3 DNA reads TGTGCCAGCAGCTCGAGCGGGAGGGCCTGGAATGAGCAGTTCTTC. Its protein is CASSSSGRAWNEQFF. The J gene is TRBJ2-1, the V gene TRBV11-3; 10 nucleotides agree with TRBD2. The ends lost 4 bases at V and 7 bases at J; junction bases unmatched: 7. The CDR3 totals 15 residues. In germline, CDR1 is SGHNT, CDR2 YENEEA.